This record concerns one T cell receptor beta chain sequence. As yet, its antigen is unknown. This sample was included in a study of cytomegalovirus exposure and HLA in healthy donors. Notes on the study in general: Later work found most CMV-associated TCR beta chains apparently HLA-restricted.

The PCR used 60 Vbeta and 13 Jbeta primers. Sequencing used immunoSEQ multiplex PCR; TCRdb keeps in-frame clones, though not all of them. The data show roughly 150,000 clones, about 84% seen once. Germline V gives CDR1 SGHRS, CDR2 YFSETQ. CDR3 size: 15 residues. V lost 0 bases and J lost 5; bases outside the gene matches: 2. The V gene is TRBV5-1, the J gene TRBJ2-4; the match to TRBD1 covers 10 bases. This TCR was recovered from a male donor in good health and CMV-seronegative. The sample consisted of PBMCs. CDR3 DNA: TGCGCCAGCAGCTTGGCGGGACAGGGGCAAAACATTCAGTACTTC. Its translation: CASSLAGQGQNIQYF.